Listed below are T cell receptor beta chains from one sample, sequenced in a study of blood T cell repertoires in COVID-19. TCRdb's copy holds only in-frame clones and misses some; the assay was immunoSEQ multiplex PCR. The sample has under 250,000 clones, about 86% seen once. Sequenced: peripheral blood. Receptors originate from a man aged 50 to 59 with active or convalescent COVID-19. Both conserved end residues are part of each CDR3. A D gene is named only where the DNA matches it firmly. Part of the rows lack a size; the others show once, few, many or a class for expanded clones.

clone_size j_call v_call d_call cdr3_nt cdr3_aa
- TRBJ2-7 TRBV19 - TGTGCCAGTAGTAGGTGGCACGAAACCTACGAGCAGTACTTC CASSRWHETYEQYF
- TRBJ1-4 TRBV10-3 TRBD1 TGTGCCATCAGTGAGGGGACAGGGCCCGATGAAAAACTGTTTTTT CAISEGTGPDEKLFF
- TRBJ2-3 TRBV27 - TGTGCCAGCAGTCCCACCGCGAGCAGGGGATATACGCAGTATTTT CASSPTASRGYTQYF
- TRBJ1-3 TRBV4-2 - TGTGCCAGCAGCCAAGATTTTGGCAACTCTGGAAACACCATATATTTT CASSQDFGNSGNTIYF
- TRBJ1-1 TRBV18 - TGTGCCAGCTCAGGTGTAACAGTCAACACTGAAGCTTTCTTT CASSGVTVNTEAFF
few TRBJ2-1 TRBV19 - TGTGCCAGTACCCCCCAGGTGTCCTACAATGAGCAGTTCTTC CASTPQVSYNEQFF
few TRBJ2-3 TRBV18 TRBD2 TGTGCCAGCTCCCCCATGGGGACTAACACAGATACGCAGTATTTT CASSPMGTNTDTQYF
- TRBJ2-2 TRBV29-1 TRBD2 TGCAGCGCCGGGACGGGGGGGGCCGGGGAGCTGTTTTTT CSAGTGGAGELFF
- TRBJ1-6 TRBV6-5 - TGTGCCAGCAGTAAAACAGTAGAAGATTCACCCCTCCACTTT CASSKTVEDSPLHF
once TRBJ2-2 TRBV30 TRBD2 TGTGCCTGGAGTGGCCTAGCGGGGGGGACCGGGGAGCTGTTTTTT CAWSGLAGGTGELFF
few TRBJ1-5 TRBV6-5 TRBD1 TGTGCCAGCAGCGCCCAGGACAGGGGCAATCAGCCCCAGCATTTT CASSAQDRGNQPQHF
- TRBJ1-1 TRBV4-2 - TGTGCCAGCAGCCAAGATAGACAGGAGACCGAAGCTTTCTTT CASSQDRQETEAFF
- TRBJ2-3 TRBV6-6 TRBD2 TGTGCCAGCGGCCGGGGGGGAACAGATACGCAGTATTTT CASGRGGTDTQYF
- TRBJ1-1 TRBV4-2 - TGTGCCAGCAGCCAAAACCCGGGGGGGGAGGCTGAAGCTTTCTTT CASSQNPGGEAEAFF
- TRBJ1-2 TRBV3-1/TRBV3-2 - TGTGCCAGCAGCAGACAGACACAGACCTTGGGTGGCTACACCTTC CASSRQTQTLGGYTF
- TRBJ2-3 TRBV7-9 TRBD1 TGTGCCAGCAGCTTGACAGGGGATACGCAGTATTTT CASSLTGDTQYF
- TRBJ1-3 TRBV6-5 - TGTGCCAGCAGTACAGGAGGGGACAACACCATATATTTT CASSTGGDNTIYF
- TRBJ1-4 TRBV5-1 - TGCGCCAGCAGCTTTGGTAGCATATCTGAAAAACTGTTTTTT CASSFGSISEKLFF
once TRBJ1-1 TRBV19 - TGTGCCAGTAGCGGCAGGGAGGCCACTGAAGCTTTCTTT CASSGREATEAFF
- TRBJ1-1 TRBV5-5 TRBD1 TGTGCCAGCAGCTTCCTCCCACAGGGGGACACTGAAGCTTTCTTT CASSFLPQGDTEAFF
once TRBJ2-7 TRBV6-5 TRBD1 TGTGCCAGCAGTTACTCATGGAAACAGGGGCAATCCTTC CASSYSWKQGQSF
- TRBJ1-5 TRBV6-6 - TGTGCCAGCAGTTACTCTCGGGGAGGTCAGCCCCAGCATTTT CASSYSRGGQPQHF
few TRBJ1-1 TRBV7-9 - TGTGCCAGCAGCTTTCCACGGGATTTGACTGAAGCTTTCTTT CASSFPRDLTEAFF
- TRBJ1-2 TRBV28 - TGTGCCAGCAGTCGACAGAGATACTATGGCTACACCTTC CASSRQRYYGYTF
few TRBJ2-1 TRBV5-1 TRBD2 TGCGCCAGCAGCTTACTAGCGGGGGTCTCCGACAATGAGCAGTTCTTC CASSLLAGVSDNEQFF
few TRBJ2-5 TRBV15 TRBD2 TGTGCCACCAGCAGCGGGGGGGGCGGGGAGACCCAGTACTTC CATSSGGGGETQYF
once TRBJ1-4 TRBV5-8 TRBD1 TGTGCCAGCCAGGGGGTTGGCGAAAAACTGTTTTTT CASQGVGEKLFF
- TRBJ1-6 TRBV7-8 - TGTGCCAGCAGCCTCCCGGGTCAGCGGGGTTCCTATAATTCACCCCTCCACTTT CASSLPGQRGSYNSPLHF
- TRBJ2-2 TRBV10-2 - TGCGCCAGCAGCCACAGGTTAACCGGGGAGCTGTTTTTT CASSHRLTGELFF
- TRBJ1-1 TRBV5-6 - TGTGCCAGCAGCCCAATTAGGAGGGGAACTGAAGCTTTCTTT CASSPIRRGTEAFF
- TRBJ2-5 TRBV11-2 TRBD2 TGTGCCAGCAGCCCAGGACTAGCGGCCGAAGAGACCCAGTACTTC CASSPGLAAEETQYF
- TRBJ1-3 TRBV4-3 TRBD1 TGCGCCAGCAGCCCACACAGGGGGAGTGGAAACACCATATATTTT CASSPHRGSGNTIYF
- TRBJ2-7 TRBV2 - TGTGCCGGAGGCCGGAAATCCAACGAGCAGTACTTC CAGGRKSNEQYF
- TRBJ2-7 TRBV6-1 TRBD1 TGTGCCAGCAGTGAAAGGGACAGGGACCACGAGCAGTACTTC CASSERDRDHEQYF
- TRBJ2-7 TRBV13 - TGTGCCAGCAGCTTAACCGGGGGCTACGAGCAGTACTTC CASSLTGGYEQYF
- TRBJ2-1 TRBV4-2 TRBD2 TGTGCCAGCAGCCCAAGGACTAGCGGAGGGTACAATGAGCAGTTCTTC CASSPRTSGGYNEQFF
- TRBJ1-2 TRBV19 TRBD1 TGTGCCAGTAGTGCAGGGACAGGCCGATGGGATGGCTACACCTTC CASSAGTGRWDGYTF
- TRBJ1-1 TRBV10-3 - TGTGCCATCAGTGAGTCGGCCAACACTGAAGCTTTCTTT CAISESANTEAFF
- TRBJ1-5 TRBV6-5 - TGTGCCAGCAGCCCCAGTGTTTATAGCAATCAGCCCCAGCATTTT CASSPSVYSNQPQHF
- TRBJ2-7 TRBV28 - TGTGCCAGCAGTTTATCAAACTACGAGCAGTACTTC CASSLSNYEQYF
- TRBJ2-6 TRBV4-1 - TGCGCCAGCAGCCAAGTCCGGGGTTGGGCCAACGTCCTGACTTTC CASSQVRGWANVLTF
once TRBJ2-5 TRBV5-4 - TGTGCCAGCAGCACGAATCCCAGGGCACAAGAGACCCAGTACTTC CASSTNPRAQETQYF
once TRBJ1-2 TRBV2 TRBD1 TGTGCCAGCAGTTCAGGACAGGATCGGGGCTACACCTTC CASSSGQDRGYTF
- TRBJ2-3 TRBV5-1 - TGCGCCAGCAGCTTAGCGAATACGCAGTATTTT CASSLANTQYF
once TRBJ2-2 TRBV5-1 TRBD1 TGCGCCAGCAGCTTCGTCCCGGGACAGGGAAAGATTCCTCGGTCTTCAAACACCGGGGAGCTGTTTTTT CASSFVPGQGKIPRSSNTGELFF
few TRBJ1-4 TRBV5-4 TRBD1 TGTGCCAGCAGCTTACAGCAGGGGGCCGCCGGGGGTGAAAAACTGTTTTTT CASSLQQGAAGGEKLFF
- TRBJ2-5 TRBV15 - TGTGCCACCAGCAGTCGCGGGGGCTACGAGACCCAGTACTTC CATSSRGGYETQYF
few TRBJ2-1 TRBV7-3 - TGTGCCAGCAGCTCCCGCGGGGAGAGCTCCTACAATGAGCAGTTCTTC CASSSRGESSYNEQFF
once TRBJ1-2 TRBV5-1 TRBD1 TGCGCCAGCAGCCCGAGGAGGGGACAGGGGGCCGGTGGCTACACCTTC CASSPRRGQGAGGYTF
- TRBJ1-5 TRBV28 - TGTGCCAGCAGTTTATTCCGCAGGAAAAGCAATCAGCCCCAGCATTTT CASSLFRRKSNQPQHF
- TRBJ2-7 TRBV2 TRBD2 TGTGCCAGCAGTATCTTAGCGGGGTCCGAGCAGTACTTC CASSILAGSEQYF
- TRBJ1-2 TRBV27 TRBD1 TGTGCCAGCAAAGGGACAGGGGGCGGCTATGGCTACACCTTC CASKGTGGGYGYTF
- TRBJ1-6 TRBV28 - TGTGCCAGCAGAACTTCCCTGAAGACAGGCGTCTATTCACCCCTCCACTTT CASRTSLKTGVYSPLHF
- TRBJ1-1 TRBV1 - TGCACCAGCAGCCATCGGGGGGGGGTTTTTAACACTGAAGCTTTCTTT CTSSHRGGVFNTEAFF
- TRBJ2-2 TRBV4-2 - TGTGCCAGCAGCCAAGAGGGCAGCCAAGAACCTGCCACCGGGGAGCTGTTTTTT CASSQEGSQEPATGELFF